A selection of T cell receptor beta chains follows, all from one sample in a study of graft-versus-host responses after intestinal transplantation. Some clones are missing from TCRdb's copy, which holds only in-frame ones; the method was immunoSEQ multiplex PCR. The sample records 9,500 to 12,000 clones, roughly 90% being singletons. Sequencing used PBMCs, obtained 105 days after intestinal transplantation. Receptors were obtained from a human patient who received an intestinal transplant, so some T cells may come from the graft donor. Both conserved end residues are part of each CDR3. Each record gives: D gene, J gene, clone size, V gene, CDR3 DNA, CDR3 protein. The D gene is left open where the match is weak. For some rows the clone size is stated as once, few or many, or as a class when expanded; others skip it.

>.|TRBJ2-1|.|TRBV7-2
TGTGCCAGCAGCTTTTACAATGAGCAGTTCTTC
CASSFYNEQFF
>TRBD2|TRBJ2-1|.|TRBV29-1
TGCAGCGTTGGGGCTAGCGGAAACTACAATGAGCAGTTCTTC
CSVGASGNYNEQFF
>.|TRBJ2-7|.|TRBV7-9
TGTGCCAGCAGCTTGGAGAGCTTTTCCTACGAGCAGTACTTC
CASSLESFSYEQYF
>.|TRBJ1-2|.|TRBV5-6
TGTGCCAGCAGCTTGGGAACCGGGAGCCTCTATGGCTACACCTTC
CASSLGTGSLYGYTF
>TRBD2|TRBJ2-1|.|TRBV11-1
TGTGCCAGCAGCTGGGGGGGGTGGCCCCAGGAGAGAACCCACAATGAGCAGTTCTTC
CASSWGGWPQERTHNEQFF
>.|TRBJ1-2|once|TRBV23-1
TGCGCCACGGAAACTCAGCCCTTCATGACCTCAAGCCATGGCTACACCTTC
CATETQPFMTSSHGYTF
>.|TRBJ2-1|.|TRBV6-1
TGTGCCAGCAGTGAATTGGGGGGGCTGGGGAATGAGCAGTTCTTC
CASSELGGLGNEQFF
>.|TRBJ2-1|.|TRBV4-1
TGCGCCAGCAGCCAATATGGCCTAGTCGCAAATGAGCAGTTCTTC
CASSQYGLVANEQFF
>.|TRBJ1-5|.|TRBV4-1
TGCGCCAGCAGCCAAGTTCAGATAAAGTCTTGGGGGACAAGCAATCAGCCCCAGCATTTT
CASSQVQIKSWGTSNQPQHF
>.|TRBJ1-2|.|TRBV5-1
TGCGCCAGCAGCTTGGTTTACAGGAACATCTATGGCTACACCTTC
CASSLVYRNIYGYTF
>.|TRBJ2-5|.|TRBV5-5
TGTGCCAGCAGCTTGACGGAACCAACAGAGACCCAGTACTTC
CASSLTEPTETQYF
>.|TRBJ2-6|.|TRBV28
TGTGCCAGCAGTTTAGGGACCGGCGGGGCCAACGTCCTGACTTTC
CASSLGTGGANVLTF
>.|TRBJ2-6|.|TRBV7-6
TGTGCCAGCAGCTGCGTTCTTGAAATCTCACAAAGTCGGGCCAACGTCCTGACTTTC
CASSCVLEISQSRANVLTF
>.|TRBJ1-2|.|TRBV7-9
TGTGCCATACTGGGGGGGAAAAGGAACTATGGCTACACCTTC
CAILGGKRNYGYTF
>TRBD1|TRBJ1-2|.|TRBV9
TGTGCCAGCAGCGTCGACAGGGGGCCCAACTATGGCTACACCTTC
CASSVDRGPNYGYTF
>.|TRBJ1-1|.|TRBV18
TGTGCCAGCTCCCCGGGGGGGGTGAACACTGAAGCTTTCTTT
CASSPGGVNTEAFF
>TRBD1|TRBJ1-5|.|TRBV15
TGTGCCACCAGCGGGACAGGGTCAAGGCCCCAGCATTTT
CATSGTGSRPQHF
>.|TRBJ2-2|.|TRBV5-1
TGCGCCAGCAGCTTGGGTAACACCGGGGAGCTGTTTTTT
CASSLGNTGELFF
>.|TRBJ2-5|.|TRBV7-2
TGTGCCAGCAGCACCAGCTGGGGATGGGAGACCCAGTACTTC
CASSTSWGWETQYF
>.|TRBJ1-1|few|TRBV10-1
TGCGCCAGCAGTTCCAGGGGCCCTGATGAAGCTTTCTTT
CASSSRGPDEAFF
>.|TRBJ2-1|few|TRBV4-2
TGTGCCAGCAGCCAAGACCTGGCGGCTGGGCCCCTCAATGAGCAGTTCTTC
CASSQDLAAGPLNEQFF
>TRBD1|TRBJ1-1|.|TRBV2
TGTGCCAGCAGTGTGACAGGGGGCGAGAACACTGAAGCTTTCTTT
CASSVTGGENTEAFF
>.|TRBJ1-1|.|TRBV6-1
TGTGCCAGCAGTAGCGACGGTGAGATGAACACTGAAGCTTTCTTT
CASSSDGEMNTEAFF
>.|TRBJ2-3|.|TRBV2
TGTGCCAGCAGCCAGGGAAGGACTGTAACAGATACGCAGTATTTT
CASSQGRTVTDTQYF
>TRBD1|TRBJ2-1|.|TRBV5-5
TGTGCCAGCAGCTTGATAACAGGGGGCGGGGATGAGCAGTTCTTC
CASSLITGGGDEQFF
>.|TRBJ2-1|.|TRBV20-1
TGCAGTGCTAGGGCAGATACTGAGCAGTTCTTC
CSARADTEQFF
>.|TRBJ1-5|.|TRBV6-6
TGTGCCACCCGACCTGGGCCCAATCAGCCCCAGCATTTT
CATRPGPNQPQHF
>.|TRBJ1-6|.|TRBV9
TGTGCCAGCAGTGAACAGGGAAGCTCCTATAATTCACCCCTCCACTTT
CASSEQGSSYNSPLHF
>TRBD2|TRBJ2-1|.|TRBV6-4
TGTGCCAGCAGTGAAGGACTAGCGGAGATCAATGAGCAGTTCTTC
CASSEGLAEINEQFF
>.|TRBJ1-2|.|TRBV30
TGTCGGGTAGATGGCTACACCTTC
CRVDGYTF
>.|TRBJ1-1|.|TRBV19
TGTGCCAGTAGAATCGGGGGCACTGAAGCTTTCTTT
CASRIGGTEAFF
>.|TRBJ2-4|.|TRBV7-9
TGTGCCAGCAGCTTCCAGGGAGCCAAAAACATTCAGTACTTC
CASSFQGAKNIQYF
>.|TRBJ2-5|.|TRBV15
TGTGCCACCAGCAGAGATTACACGGAGGGCCGGGAAGAGACCCAGTACTTC
CATSRDYTEGREETQYF
>.|TRBJ1-1|.|TRBV5-1
TGCGCCAGCAGCGACGACAGCACTGAAGCTTTCTTT
CASSDDSTEAFF
>TRBD2|TRBJ2-3|.|TRBV5-1
TGCGCCAGCAGCGGACGAGGGGCTAGCGGAGTAGATACGCAGTATTTT
CASSGRGASGVDTQYF
>TRBD2|TRBJ2-1|.|TRBV6-4
TGTGCCAGCAGTGAAGCGGGGGGTGGTAATGAGCAGTTCTTC
CASSEAGGGNEQFF
>.|TRBJ2-5|.|TRBV15
TGTGCCACCAGCAGACCGGGGCGAGAGACCCAGTACTTC
CATSRPGRETQYF
>.|TRBJ2-4|.|TRBV29-1
TGCAGTGACGAGGGGCGGGGCTCCCTAGAGGGAAACATTCAGTACTTC
CSDEGRGSLEGNIQYF
>.|TRBJ2-2|few|TRBV10-3
TGTGCCATCGGTTTTAGAGGCACCGGGGAGCTGTTTTTT
CAIGFRGTGELFF
>.|TRBJ2-1|.|TRBV27
TGTGCCAGCAGTTCCCGGGACGACAGCTCCTACAATGAGCAGTTCTTC
CASSSRDDSSYNEQFF
>.|TRBJ1-1|.|TRBV19
TGTGCCAGCGGACTGAAATCGAGACACCAGAACACTGAAGCTTTCTTT
CASGLKSRHQNTEAFF
>.|TRBJ2-1|once|TRBV28
TGTGCCAGCAGTTTATGGACTAGAGTCGATGAGCAGTTCTTC
CASSLWTRVDEQFF
>TRBD1|TRBJ2-2|few|TRBV4-1
TGCGCCAGCAGCCAATGGGGACAGGGTACCACCGGGGAGCTGTTTTTT
CASSQWGQGTTGELFF
>TRBD1|TRBJ2-7|.|TRBV15
TGTGCCACCAGCACGGGGACAGGGGGTATCGACGAGCAGTACTTC
CATSTGTGGIDEQYF
>.|TRBJ2-4|.|TRBV23-1
TGCGCCGGGGAGGGGGAGGGGTCCCTAGCCAAAAACATTCAGTACTTC
CAGEGEGSLAKNIQYF
>TRBD1|TRBJ1-3|.|TRBV4-2
TGTGCCCAGACAGGGTTATCGGGAAACACCATATATTTT
CAQTGLSGNTIYF
>TRBD2|TRBJ2-3|few|TRBV28
TGTGCCAGCAGTCCCCTAGCGGAGACCACAGATACGCAGTATTTT
CASSPLAETTDTQYF
>.|TRBJ2-1|.|TRBV12-5
TGTGCTAGTGGTTTGGTACTGGGGGAGCAGTTCTTC
CASGLVLGEQFF
>.|TRBJ2-5|.|TRBV10-3
TGTGCCATCAGTGAGTCGACTCAGGGAACGCGTGAGCAGTACTTC
CAISESTQGTREQYF
>TRBD1|TRBJ1-4|.|TRBV6-1
TGTGCCAGCAGTGAGGGACAGGGGGGGGAAAAACTGTTTTTT
CASSEGQGGEKLFF
>.|TRBJ1-2|.|TRBV4-1
TGCGCCAGCAGCCACCCGGGAAAGGGAGTCTATGGCTACACCTTC
CASSHPGKGVYGYTF